This T cell receptor beta chain is drawn from a study of identical twins. General study results and limits: Instead of following the same donors, the conclusions were based on cross-sectional statistical analysis.

Worth noting for this clonotype: Its antigen remains unidentified.

V was clipped by 6 bases and J by 5 bases, with 9 bases between them. The CDR3 runs to 12 residues. Germline CDR1 and CDR2: KGHDR and SFDVKD. MiXCR, applied by TCRdb to the 5' RACE reads, yields one record per CDR3 protein. Of around 530,000 distinct CDR3 sequences in the sample, roughly 15% were seen once. The sample was also linked to a second study, of yellow fever vaccine responses in identical twins.

The chain uses TRBV24-1 and TRBJ1-2; no clear D gene. The sample comprised CD4+ T cells sorted from blood. The receptor was derived from a woman aged 18-29 years in good health. The CDR3 sequence: CATSQTAYGYTF. Here the CDR3 DNA reads TGTGCCACCAGTCAGACGGCGTATGGCTACACCTTC.